This T cell receptor (beta chain) appears in the sequencing data of a study of CD8 T cells in Susac syndrome (dated by TCRdb to the late 2010s). Describing the broader study: Of the Susac syndrome patients who were sequenced, about eight were in clinical remission while roughly six had clinically active disease. Susac syndrome patients were therapy-naive, on corticosteroids (some also receiving IVIg), or on IVIg alone at blood withdrawal. Repertoire sequencing was used to test whether CD8+ T cell activation and differentiation in Susac syndrome was antigen driven.

V lost 0 bases and J lost 0 bases; the stretch between them is 3 bases long. The CDR3 spans 14 residues, from the cysteine through the phenylalanine. Only the CDR3 portion is preserved as DNA: 42 bases, with reading frame beginning at the first base. Reading the germline V gene (reference sequence) gives CDR1 SEHNR and CDR2 FQNEAQ. RNA was extracted using the RNeasy kit, and about 0.5 to 1 ug of the RNA was reverse transcribed with random hexamers. The immunoSEQ multiplex PCR assay, which covers 54 Vbeta and 13 Jbeta segments, was used to amplify TCR beta CDR3 regions. To correct PCR amplification bias, a synthetic template baseline was used for both primer optimization and computational correction. Regarding the original processing steps: Reads were annotated to V, D and J genes per IMGT and analyzed with immunoSEQ Analyzer, keeping only productive sequences. Clonality was computed as one minus Shannon entropy normalized by log2 of the number of productive unique sequences. Public and private clones were assessed among the 100 most prevalent clones of each patient and control. A clone was defined as Susac-specific if it was absent from the healthy and MS cohorts, from some 1,100 published viral clones and from other ImmuneACCESS disease sequences. Using fastp trimming at Q25 and MiXCR clonotype assembly, TCRdb reanalyzed the public sequencing data and kept in-frame beta chains. One record per CDR3 amino acid sequence lists the most common genes and DNA. The V and J calls and clone size come from TCRdb's table, not from the authors' own analysis. The sample table shows under 250,000 distinct CDR3 sequences, and about 95% are seen once. The top ten hold approximately 0.15% of the sample.

The paper's findings and limits, for the study overall: In the CD4+ T cell repertoire of Susac syndrome patients, clonal expansion was not detected. The number of individuals in the TCR sequencing and HLA analysis was acknowledged as relatively small.

As regards this clonotype: Its antigen is unknown. Within one base of it there is no much larger clone, and no base qualities were kept.

Peripheral blood CD8+ and CD4+ T cells from healthy donors, Susac syndrome patients and multiple sclerosis patients were profiled using high-throughput TCR beta sequencing. Susac syndrome patients met recently defined diagnostic criteria for definite or probable disease. Bulk CD8+ and CD4+ T cells were purified magnetically by negative isolation, whereas CD8+ TEMRA cells were enriched by FACS. Blood was collected in EDTA tubes and processed within 24 hours, with PBMCs isolated through density gradient centrifugation. PBMCs intended for TCR sequencing were frozen in liquid nitrogen and were later thawed in a 37 degrees C water bath. Purity of sorted or isolated CD4+, CD8+ and CD8+ TEMRA cells was at least 90%.

Sequenced: CD4+ T cells from PBMCs. This chain is built from TRBV7-9 and TRBJ1-5, with an unclear D gene assignment. The sequence was obtained from a human donor with Susac syndrome. The CDR3 region reads CASSLAHSNQPQHF. The DNA sequence reads TGTGCCAGCAGCTTAGCGCATAGCAATCAGCCCCAGCATTTT.